This TCR beta chain came from a study of shared clonotypes between healthy human individuals. Study at large: Donors, aged 18 to 49, were two women and three men. The study used three CD4 naive, three CD4 memory, two CD8 naive and one CD8 memory plate per donor. Study-wide points: Sampling covered nothing but blood. Tissue TCR repertoires likely differ from those found in blood.

Germline loops: CDR1 SEHNR, CDR2 FQNEAQ (reference sequence). The CDR3 consists of 13 residues. Comments on this clone: Its antigen remains unidentified.

TCRdb's table, derived via immunoSEQ multiplex PCR, lists solely in-frame clones and lacks some. The table records some 660,000 clones, 73% of them present only once. This chain joins TRBV7-9 and TRBJ2-5, with TRBD2 as a possible D gene (5 bases). The last part of the DNA fits TRBJ2-7 better; the J call may be wrong. This TCR was sampled from a woman younger than 45 in good health. Material for sequencing was memory CD4+ T cells sorted from blood. Subset reported: CD45RA-negative fraction. The CDR3 bases are TGTGCCAGCAGCTTTACCGGGGAGTACGAGCAGTACTTC. Translated, it gives CASSFTGEYEQYF.